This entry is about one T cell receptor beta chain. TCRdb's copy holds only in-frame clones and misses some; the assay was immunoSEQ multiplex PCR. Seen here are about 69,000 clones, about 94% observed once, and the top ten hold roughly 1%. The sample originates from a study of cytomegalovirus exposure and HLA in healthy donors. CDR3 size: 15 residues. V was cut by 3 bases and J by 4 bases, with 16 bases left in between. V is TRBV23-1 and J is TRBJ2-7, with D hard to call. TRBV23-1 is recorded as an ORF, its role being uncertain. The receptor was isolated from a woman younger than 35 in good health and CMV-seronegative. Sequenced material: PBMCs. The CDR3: CASSHLAHEDYEQYF. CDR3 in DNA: TGCGCCAGCAGTCACCTCGCGCATGAAGATTACGAGCAGTACTTC.